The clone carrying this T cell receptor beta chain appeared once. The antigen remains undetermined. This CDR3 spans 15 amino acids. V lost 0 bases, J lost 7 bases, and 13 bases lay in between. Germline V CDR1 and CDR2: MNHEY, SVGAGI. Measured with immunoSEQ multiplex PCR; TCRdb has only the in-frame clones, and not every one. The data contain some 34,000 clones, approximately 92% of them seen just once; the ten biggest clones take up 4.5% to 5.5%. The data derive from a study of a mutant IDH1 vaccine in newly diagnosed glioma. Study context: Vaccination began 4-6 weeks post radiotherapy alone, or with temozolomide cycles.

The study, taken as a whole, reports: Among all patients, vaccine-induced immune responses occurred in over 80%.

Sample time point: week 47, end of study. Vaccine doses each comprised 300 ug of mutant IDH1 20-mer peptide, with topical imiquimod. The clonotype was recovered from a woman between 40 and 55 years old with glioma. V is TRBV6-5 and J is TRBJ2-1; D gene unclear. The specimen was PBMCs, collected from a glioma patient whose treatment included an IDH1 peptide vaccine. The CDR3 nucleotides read TGTGCCAGCAGTTACTCGATGTCCGATGGGAATGAGCAGTTCTTC. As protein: CASSYSMSDGNEQFF.